These 25 T cell receptor beta chains were all obtained from the same sample, sequenced in a study of PD-1 blockade in classical Hodgkin lymphoma. Clones were read by immunoSEQ multiplex PCR, and TCRdb kept only the in-frame ones, dropping some. The repertoire consists of 89,000 or so clones, with 80% to 95% occurring once and the leading ten covering under 3%. Brentuximab vedotin exposure varied among the patients, all of whom had relapsed after autologous stem cell transplantation. Sequencing was performed on peripheral blood mononuclear cells (PBMCs), taken before the second cycle of nivolumab. The receptors were gathered from a human donor with classical Hodgkin lymphoma.

The chain has TRBV29-1 and TRBJ2-3; D is undetermined. V was clipped by 3 bases and J by 3 bases, with 7 bases between them. Looked up from germline, CDR1 is SQVTM and CDR2 is ANQGSEA. CDR3 length equals 12 residues. The CDR3 here is CSVEVGTDTQYF. The CDR3 DNA reads as TGCAGCGTTGAGGTGGGGACAGATACGCAGTATTTT.

The chain couples TRBV30 to TRBJ2-7, with D tentatively TRBD1 (6 bases). Looked up from germline, CDR1 is GTSNPN and CDR2 is SVGIG (reference sequence). V lost 3 bases and J lost 2, with 17 bases in between. The CDR3 has 15 amino acids. The CDR3 DNA reads TGTGCCTGGAGGGCGGACAGCCAAACTCCCTACGAGCAGTACTTC. This sequence encodes CAWRADSQTPYEQYF. The complete variable domain, with remaining parts taken from reference TRBV30 and TRBJ2-7, reads SQTIHQWPATLVQPVGSPLSLECTVEGTSNPNLYWYRQAAGRGLQLLFYSVGIGQISSEVPQNLSASRPQDRQFILSSKKLLLSDSGFYLCAWRADSQTPYEQYFGPGTRLTVT.

The chain uses TRBV10-2 and TRBJ1-2; 7 bases align to TRBD1. The junction had 10 bases not matched to a gene; V was cut back by 5 bases and J by 4 bases. This CDR3 has 15 residues. Germline lookup yields CDR1 WSHSY and CDR2 SAAADI. CDR3 bases: TGCGCCAGCAGTCCCGCGACAGGGCCGGGCTATGGCTACACCTTC. Its protein product is CASSPATGPGYGYTF.

The rearrangement uses TRBV28 and TRBJ2-7, with a possible D match to TRBD2 (6 bases). CDR3 length: 13 amino acids. Per germline, CDR1 MDHEN and CDR2 SYDVKM. Trimming shortened V by 6 bases and J by 5 bases, and 14 bases separated the two germline ends. CDR3 protein: CASRGLPGDEQYF. For the CDR3, the DNA is TGTGCCAGCAGGGGTCTCCCGGGGGACGAGCAGTACTTC.

The V call is TRBV15, the J call TRBJ2-7; D is perhaps TRBD1 (5 bases). The CDR3 is 15 amino acids. Germline loops: CDR1 LNHNV, CDR2 YYDKDF (reference sequence). Between the trimmed V and J ends, which lost 0 bases and 6 bases, there was a span of 15 bases. DNA for the CDR3: TGTGCCACCAGCAGAGATCGTAGTCAGGGCGGCGAGCAGTACTTC. Protein product: CATSRDRSQGGEQYF.

This chain uses TRBV30 with TRBJ2-1; 7 nucleotides line up with TRBD2. The germline CDR1 and CDR2 sequences are GTSNPN and SVGIG (reference sequence). CDR3 size: 13 residues. V was pared by 4 bases and J by 8 bases, with 8 bases of the junction left unmatched. CDR3 DNA: TGTGCCTGGAAGGGAGGGGAAGTGGATGAGCAGTTCTTC. Its translation is CAWKGGEVDEQFF.

The rearrangement joins TRBV6-5 to TRBJ1-1, with unresolved D. The length of the CDR3 is 13 residues. V was pared by 6 bases and J by 0 bases, with 8 bases between. CDR1 and CDR2 (germline): MNHEY, SVGAGI. CDR3 residues: CASSLNLNTEAFF. The CDR3 DNA sequence: TGTGCCAGCAGCCTGAATTTGAACACTGAAGCTTTCTTT.

The genes are TRBV28 and TRBJ2-5, with no clear D. This CDR3 is 12 amino acids long. The germline V gene has CDR1 MDHEN and CDR2 SYDVKM. V was cut by 10 bases and J by 5 bases, with 14 bases left in between. CDR3 residues: CATNRVSETQYF. The DNA for the CDR3 is TGTGCCACAAATAGGGTCTCGGAGACCCAGTACTTC.

J is TRBJ2-4 and V is TRBV18; D unresolved. In germline, CDR1 is KGHSH, CDR2 LQKENI. The ends were cut back, 3 bases at V and 1 base at J, with 13 bases in the middle. This CDR3 region has 16 residues. The CDR3 nucleotides are TGTGCCAGCTCACCGCCCCTAAGCTTGGCCAAAAACATTCAGTACTTC. Translation: CASSPPLSLAKNIQYF.

This chain uses TRBV13 with TRBJ2-5; 7 positions agree with TRBD2. CDR1 and CDR2 (germline): PRHDT, FYEKMQ (reference sequence). The CDR3 is made up of 17 amino acids. V lost 5 bases, J lost 3 bases, and 15 bases stayed unmatched. As DNA, the CDR3 is TGTGCCAGCAGCCTTCCCGGGGCAATAGCGGGTAAAGAGACCCAGTACTTC. It codes for CASSLPGAIAGKETQYF.

The V and J genes are TRBV28 and TRBJ2-1, with 9 nucleotides matching TRBD2. There are 12 residues in the CDR3. Germline V gene sequence: CDR1 MDHEN, CDR2 SYDVKM. The J segment lost 7 bases and the V segment lost 8 bases, leaving 3 bases of the junction unmatched. CDR3 amino acids: CASALAGNEQFF. The CDR3 DNA follows: TGTGCCAGCGCCCTAGCGGGAAATGAGCAGTTCTTC.

This clone was seen once. The rearrangement links TRBV19 to TRBJ2-2; 7 positions match TRBD1. This CDR3 region has 14 residues. J lost 2 bases, V lost 8 bases, and 5 bases had no gene match. From germline, CDR1 is LNHDA and CDR2 SQIVND (reference sequence). The CDR3 loop is CASVGQRNTGELFF. The CDR3 DNA follows: TGTGCCAGTGTGGGACAGAGAAACACCGGGGAGCTGTTTTTT. The full variable domain, in which reference TRBV19 and TRBJ2-2 provide the parts outside the CDR3, is DGGITQSPKYLFRKEGQNVTLSCEQNLNHDAMYWYRQDPGQGLRLIYYSQIVNDFQKGDIAEGYSVSREKKESFPLTVTSAQKNPTAFYLCASVGQRNTGELFFGEGSRLTVL.

The chain joins TRBV18 to TRBJ2-7, with 10 bases lining up with TRBD2. Germline loops: CDR1 KGHSH, CDR2 LQKENI. V dropped 2 bases and J dropped 5; count of bases not matched to a gene: 6. The CDR3 covers 15 residues. CDR3 region: CASSPSLAGVDEQYF. The CDR3 bases are TGTGCCAGCTCACCAAGCCTAGCGGGAGTCGACGAGCAGTACTTC. The whole variable domain, filled in from reference TRBV18 and TRBJ2-7, reads NAGVMQNPRHLVRRRGQEARLRCSPMKGHSHVYWYRQLPEEGLKFMVYLQKENIIDESGMPKERFSAEFPKEGPSILRIQQVVRGDSAAYFCASSPSLAGVDEQYFGPGTRLTVT.

The gene calls are TRBV10-3 and TRBJ2-7; TRBD1 aligns across 9 bases. V shed 1 base, J shed 2 bases, and the junction held 6 bases outside the gene matches. CDR1 and CDR2 from the germline V gene are ENHRY and SYGVKD. The CDR3 extends over 16 amino acids. CDR3 protein: CAISELGQGPTYEQYF. The DNA of the CDR3 is TGTGCCATCAGTGAGTTAGGACAGGGGCCTACCTACGAGCAGTACTTC.

The chain has TRBV18 and TRBJ2-5, with TRBD1 as a possible D gene (5 bases). CDR3 length equals 15 residues. The germline V and J ends were trimmed by 1 base and 5 bases, with 14 bases remaining between them. Germline assignment: CDR1 KGHSH and CDR2 LQKENI. The CDR3 region has the DNA TGTGCCAGCTCACCACTTTCCAGGGCTGAGGAGACCCAGTACTTC. This sequence encodes CASSPLSRAEETQYF.

The gene calls are TRBV5-4 and TRBJ1-1; D gene uncertain. Looked up from germline, CDR1 is SGHNT and CDR2 is YYREEE (reference sequence). V lost 6 bases and J lost 4, with 16 bases in between. CDR3 length equals 14 residues. In DNA, the CDR3 is TGTGCCAGCACCTGGGGAGGCGCGGCCACTGAAGCTTTCTTT. Translation: CASTWGGAATEAFF.

V and J are TRBV9 and TRBJ2-2, with D maybe TRBD2 (5 bases). Germline CDR1 is SGDLS and CDR2 is YYNGEE. This CDR3 region has 14 residues. Deletions cut 7 bases from V and 0 bases from J, with 10 bases between. CDR3 DNA sequence: TGTGCCAGCCACGAGGGATCGAACACCGGGGAGCTGTTTTTT. Protein product: CASHEGSNTGELFF.

CDR3 sequence reads: CAWRLQGADTEAFF. CDR3 in DNA: TGTGCCTGGAGACTACAGGGGGCGGACACTGAAGCTTTCTTT. The rearrangement uses TRBV30 and TRBJ1-1, with 9 positions matching TRBD1. This CDR3 region has 14 residues. The germline V gene encodes CDR1 GTSNPN and CDR2 SVGIG (reference sequence). V shed 3 bases, J shed 3 bases, and the junction held 5 bases outside the gene matches.

The chain uses TRBV6-5 and TRBJ2-2, with D uncertain. CDR3 size: 14 residues. V lost 6 bases and J lost 2, with 10 bases in between. Germline-derived CDR1 and CDR2 are MNHEY and SVGAGI. The CDR3 here is CASRKVRNTGELFF. Written as DNA, the CDR3 is TGTGCCAGCAGAAAGGTCCGAAACACCGGGGAGCTGTTTTTT.

The chain carries TRBV18 and TRBJ2-3; a weak D match, TRBD1 (5 bases). CDR3 length: 16 residues. Germline CDR1 reads KGHSH; CDR2 reads LQKENI. V shed 5 bases and J shed 2 bases, with 17 bases lying between them. The CDR3 sequence is CASSSNSQGTTDTQYF. CDR3 bases: TGTGCCAGCTCATCCAACTCTCAGGGAACCACAGATACGCAGTATTTT.

The V call is TRBV10-3, the J call TRBJ2-2; no clear D gene. Trimming removed 6 bases from V and 8 bases from J, with 13 bases in between. Germline V gives CDR1 ENHRY, CDR2 SYGVKD. The CDR3 has 13 residues. The CDR3 protein is CAIRSTSAGELFF. The CDR3 coding sequence is TGTGCCATCAGGTCCACATCGGCAGGGGAGCTGTTTTTT.

The rearrangement uses TRBV12-5 and TRBJ2-1; D ambiguous. Germline loops: CDR1 LGHNT, CDR2 FRNRAP. Trimming left V 2 bases short and J 4 bases short, with 3 bases between. This CDR3 comprises 12 residues. The CDR3 loop reads CASGLQYNEQFF. The CDR3, as DNA: TGTGCTAGTGGTTTGCAATACAATGAGCAGTTCTTC.

In its sample, this clone was seen once. J is TRBJ2-1 and V is TRBV7-6; 8 bases align to TRBD2. The V segment lost 5 bases and the J segment 10 bases; nucleotides outside the gene matches: 10. The CDR3 consists of 14 residues. Germline CDR1 reads SGHVS; CDR2 reads FNYEAQ. CDR3 sequence: CASSASGRHGEQFF. In DNA, the CDR3 is TGTGCCAGCAGCGCTAGCGGGCGGCACGGGGAGCAGTTCTTC.

The V gene is TRBV19, the J gene TRBJ2-2; D gene ambiguous. This CDR3 has 15 residues. CDR1 LNHDA and CDR2 SQIVND come from the germline V gene (reference sequence). The V gene lost 3 bases and the J gene lost 4 bases, with 12 bases spanning the gap. CDR3 sequence: CASSIQRRGTGELFF. In DNA form, the CDR3 reads TGTGCCAGTAGTATCCAGAGGCGCGGCACCGGGGAGCTGTTTTTT.

The rearrangement links TRBV6-4 to TRBJ2-3, with a weak D call TRBD2 (6 bases). Germline values: CDR1 MRHNA, CDR2 SNTAGT. The CDR3 length is 16 residues. V was clipped by 0 bases and J by 1 base, with 11 bases between them. The CDR3 DNA sequence: TGTGCCAGCAGTGACTCTGGCGGGGACGGCACAGATACGCAGTATTTT. Encoded protein: CASSDSGGDGTDTQYF.